The 6 T cell receptor beta chains below all came from one sample that was sequenced in a study of cytomegalovirus exposure and HLA in healthy donors. PCR was performed using 60 Vbeta and 13 Jbeta primers. This table comes from immunoSEQ multiplex PCR, and its TCRdb copy is limited to in-frame clones, with some not included. The sample lists 150,000 to 200,000 clones, about four fifths seen once, with around 4.3% in the top ten. Material for sequencing was PBMCs. These receptors came from a man aged 50-60 years in good health and CMV-seropositive.

The chain links TRBV2 to TRBJ2-1; a weak D match, TRBD1 (5 bases). From germline, CDR1 is SNHLY and CDR2 FYNNEI. The V end lost 4 bases, the J end lost 2 bases, and 12 bases lay between the germline ends. This CDR3 comprises 15 residues. CDR3 loop: CASSASGIPYNEQFF. The CDR3 nucleotides are TGTGCCAGCAGTGCGTCAGGGATCCCCTACAATGAGCAGTTCTTC. Full variable domain (outside the CDR3, taken from reference TRBV2 and TRBJ2-1): EPEVTQTPSHQVTQMGQEVILRCVPISNHLYFYWYRQILGQKVEFLVSFYNNEISEKSEIFDDQFSVERPDGSNFTLKIRSTKLEDSAMYFCASSASGIPYNEQFFGPGTRLTVL.

CDR3 region: CASSLVAGPNYEQYF. The CDR3 nucleotides are TGCGCCAGCAGCTTGGTAGCAGGGCCGAACTACGAGCAGTACTTC. The chain uses TRBV5-1 and TRBJ2-7; TRBD1 might be the D (5 bases). Trimming stripped 0 bases from V and 3 bases from J, with 13 bases between. The germline V gene has CDR1 SGHRS and CDR2 YFSETQ. The CDR3 loop spans 15 amino acids.

The chain joins TRBV5-5 to TRBJ2-1; 9 nucleotides agree with TRBD1. Germline V CDR1 and CDR2: SGHKS, YYEKEE (reference sequence). V lost 4 bases to trimming and J lost 10 bases; unmatched junction nucleotides: 15. The CDR3 spans 16 residues. The CDR3 loop reads CASSPRGGQGLGEQFF. Written as DNA, the CDR3 is TGTGCCAGCAGCCCGAGGGGCGGACAGGGGTTGGGCGAGCAGTTCTTC.

The chain combines TRBV10-2 with TRBJ2-7; 10 bases align to TRBD2. V gave up 3 bases and J gave up 2 bases; unmatched junction bases: 1. This CDR3 has 14 amino acids. CDR1 is WSHSY, CDR2 SAAADI, per germline. DNA of the CDR3: TGCGCCAGCAGTGACGGACTAGCGGCCTACGAGCAGTACTTC. This gives the protein CASSDGLAAYEQYF.

This clone was recorded only once. This sequence joins TRBV11-1 and TRBJ1-2, with D tentatively TRBD1 (6 bases). Germline values: CDR1 SGHAT, CDR2 FQDESV (reference sequence). The CDR3 contains 16 residues. Trimming left V 5 bases short and J 3 bases short, with 19 bases between. DNA for the CDR3: TGTGCCAGCAGCCACTGGGGGTCACAGGGTTACTATGGCTACACCTTC. Amino acids: CASSHWGSQGYYGYTF.

This clone was detected once. The chain has TRBV2 and TRBJ1-5; 9 bases fit TRBD1. CDR1 and CDR2 from the germline V gene are SNHLY and FYNNEI. This CDR3 spans 14 amino acids. The V and J ends lost 7 bases and 10 bases, in that order; junction bases with no gene match: 11. Written as DNA, the CDR3 is TGTGCCAGCAAAACCGGGACAGGGCTTAGTCCCCAGCATTTT. Translation: CASKTGTGLSPQHF.